The 25 T cell receptor beta chains reported below all come from one sample, sequenced in a study of Ad26.COV2.S vaccination and SARS-CoV-2 variants. Sequencing was performed with immunoSEQ multiplex PCR; in TCRdb, only in-frame clones are kept and a portion is missing. The data show 510,000 or so clones, roughly 85% seen once. Specified treatment: over 15 received Ad26.COV2.S at low or high dose, single or two shots; several received placebo; per-sample allocation not given. Samples came from day 63 after the first vaccine or placebo injection. Sequences were derived from peripheral blood, sampled in a trial of Ad26.COV2.S vaccine versus placebo. These TCRs come from a person aged 18-60 years who received the Ad26.COV2.S COVID-19 vaccine or a placebo.

For this clone: A read error may be the cause here, since a much bigger clone is one base away. The rearrangement joins TRBV7-2 to TRBJ1-6; the D is unclear. Trimming took off 3 bases at V and 6 bases at J, with 6 bases between the two ends. CDR3 length: 13 residues. Germline V lookup: CDR1 SGHTA, CDR2 FQGNSA. CDR3 protein: CASSLRGNSPLHF. The CDR3 DNA follows: TGTGCCAGCAGCTTGCGGGGTAATTCACCCCTCCACTTT.

The chain links TRBV2 to TRBJ2-1; 11 bases are a match to TRBD2. V was clipped by 6 bases and J by 3 bases; unmatched bases: 4. The CDR3 has 15 residues. Germline values: CDR1 SNHLY, CDR2 FYNNEI. Here the CDR3 DNA reads TGTGCCAGCAGGCCTACTAGCGGGAGCTACAATGAGCAGTTCTTC. Amino acids: CASRPTSGSYNEQFF.

This chain connects TRBV20-1 to TRBJ2-1, with D unresolved. V lost 7 bases to trimming and J lost 3 bases, with 7 bases between them. The germline V gene has CDR1 DFQATT and CDR2 SNEGSKA (reference sequence). The CDR3 sequence is 11 residues long. CDR3: CSVGDYNEQFF. The CDR3 nucleotides read TGCAGTGTAGGCGACTACAATGAGCAGTTCTTC.

This clone turned up a few times. The chain is built from TRBV10-3 and TRBJ1-5; D is unclear. Per the germline V gene, CDR1 is ENHRY and CDR2 is SYGVKD. The CDR3 is 13 amino acids. Trimming stripped 8 bases from V and 5 bases from J, with 13 bases between. CDR3 sequence (DNA): TGTGCCATCGCCGCGGAACCCGATCAGCCCCAGCATTTT. Amino acid sequence: CAIAAEPDQPQHF.

As to this clone: Within the sample, other DNA sequences also encode this same CDR3. This sequence joins TRBV28 and TRBJ2-3; TRBD2 agrees at 16 bases. V lost 3 bases to trimming and J lost 3 bases; unmatched junction nucleotides: 0. This CDR3 spans 16 amino acids. CDR1 and CDR2 from the germline V gene are MDHEN and SYDVKM. The CDR3: CASSLGLAGGTDTQYF. The CDR3 DNA sequence: TGTGCCAGCAGTTTGGGACTAGCGGGAGGGACAGATACGCAGTATTTT. Looking up the rest from reference TRBV28 and TRBJ2-3 gives the full variable domain: DVKVTQSSRYLVKRTGEKVFLECVQDMDHENMFWYRQDPGLGLRLIYFSYDVKMKEKGDIPEGYSVSREKKERFSLILESASTNQTSMYLCASSLGLAGGTDTQYFGPGTRLTVL.

This clone has a handful of counts. V gene TRBV7-9 combines with J gene TRBJ2-1; 13 bases are shared with TRBD2. The junction had 12 bases not matched to a gene; V was cut back by 7 bases and J by 6 bases. Looked up from germline, CDR1 is SEHNR and CDR2 is FQNEAQ (reference sequence). This CDR3 comprises 17 residues. The CDR3 DNA follows: TGTGCCAGCACCCTAGTCCAGGGACTAGCGGGAATCAATGAGCAGTTCTTC. Translated: CASTLVQGLAGINEQFF.

V gene TRBV5-1 combines with J gene TRBJ2-3, with D possibly TRBD2 on 6 matching bases. Germline values: CDR1 SGHRS, CDR2 YFSETQ. This CDR3 is 14 amino acids long. Trimming pared 4 bases from V and 2 bases from J, leaving 11 bases between. The CDR3 nucleotides are TGCGCCAGCAGCCAGAGCGGGTACACAGATACGCAGTATTTT. It yields the protein CASSQSGYTDTQYF.

V and J are TRBV15 and TRBJ2-1; TRBD2 agrees at 7 bases. The ends lost 5 bases at V and 3 bases at J; junction bases unmatched: 10. This CDR3 is built from 16 residues. In germline, CDR1 is LNHNV, CDR2 YYDKDF (reference sequence). CDR3 nucleotides: TGTGCCACCAGCCACGAATTGGCTAGCGGCTACAATGAGCAGTTCTTC. Translated: CATSHELASGYNEQFF.

The chain has TRBV7-2 and TRBJ1-5, with D unresolved. Germline V gene data show CDR1 as SGHTA and CDR2 as FQGNSA. The CDR3 runs to 13 residues. V dropped 5 bases and J dropped 4 bases, with 9 bases sitting between them. The CDR3 sequence: CASSILPNQPQHF. CDR3 DNA: TGTGCCAGCAGCATACTCCCTAATCAGCCCCAGCATTTT.

The chain is built from TRBV5-1 and TRBJ2-7; a possible D gene is TRBD1 (5 bases). The CDR3 extends over 16 amino acids. Germline V lookup: CDR1 SGHRS, CDR2 YFSETQ. V dropped 4 bases and J dropped 2 bases, with 19 bases sitting between them. CDR3 region: CASSPLGLAGTYEQYF. The CDR3 DNA follows: TGCGCCAGCAGCCCTCTTGGTCTCGCAGGGACCTACGAGCAGTACTTC. Combining the CDR3 with reference TRBV5-1 and TRBJ2-7 gives the whole variable domain KAGVTQTPRYLIKTRGQQVTLSCSPISGHRSVSWYQQTPGQGLQFLFEYFSETQRNKGNFPGRFSGRQFSNSRSEMNVSTLELGDSALYLCASSPLGLAGTYEQYFGPGTRLTVT.

V is TRBV2 and J is TRBJ1-5, with TRBD1 matching 8 bases. With V trimmed by 0 bases and J by 16 bases, 8 bases remained unmatched. Germline values: CDR1 SNHLY, CDR2 FYNNEI. CDR3 length equals 13 residues. This CDR3 reads CASSEASQGAGHF. For the CDR3, the DNA is TGTGCCAGCAGTGAAGCTAGTCAGGGGGCCGGTCATTTT.

This chain uses TRBV6-5 with TRBJ2-3, with D hard to call. The CDR3 totals 13 residues. Germline assignment: CDR1 MNHEY and CDR2 SVGAGI. V dropped 2 bases and J dropped 6 bases, with 9 bases sitting between them. CDR3 sequence reads: CASSYPDPDTQYF. The CDR3 coding sequence is TGTGCCAGCAGTTACCCAGACCCGGATACGCAGTATTTT.

This clone was recorded a few times. The chain carries TRBV27 and TRBJ2-7, with TRBD1 matching 8 bases. V was clipped by 6 bases and J by 4 bases; unmatched bases: 8. Germline V gives CDR1 MNHEY, CDR2 SMNVEV (reference sequence). The CDR3 has 14 residues. The CDR3 here is CASSPGQGWYEQYF. CDR3 in DNA: TGTGCCAGCAGCCCCGGACAGGGTTGGTACGAGCAGTACTTC.

The chain has TRBV4-2 and TRBJ2-1, with D unresolved. Trimming took 1 base from V and 9 from J, leaving 4 bases between them. Germline-derived CDR1 and CDR2 are LGHNA and YNFKEQ. This CDR3 has 11 residues. CDR3 bases: TGTGCCAGCAGCCAAGCCGGTGAGCAGTTCTTC. Protein: CASSQAGEQFF.

The rearrangement joins TRBV6-1 to TRBJ1-3; possibly TRBD1 for D (5 bases). Germline CDR1 is MNHNS and CDR2 is SASEGT. V lost 2 bases and J lost 9, with 14 bases in between. This CDR3 is built from 14 residues. The CDR3 sequence: CASSEPARAFTIYF. The CDR3 DNA follows: TGTGCCAGCAGTGAACCAGCCAGGGCTTTCACCATATATTTT.

The rearrangement joins TRBV7-9 to TRBJ2-5; unclear D gene. The germline V gene encodes CDR1 SEHNR and CDR2 FQNEAQ (reference sequence). The CDR3 extends over 13 amino acids. V lost 3 bases, J lost 5 bases, and 10 bases lay in between. CDR3 nucleotides: TGTGCCAGCAGCTTGGAGTCGACGGAGACCCAGTACTTC. It specifies CASSLESTETQYF.

The chain recombines TRBV6-2 or TRBV6-3 with TRBJ2-3; D may be TRBD1 (6 bases). The CDR3 spans 14 residues. The germline gives CDR1 MNHEY, CDR2 SVGEGT. The V end was cut by 6 bases, the J end by 1 base, with 11 bases between. The DNA of the CDR3 is TGTGCCAGCAGCCCCGGACAGCGCACAGATACGCAGTATTTT. This translates into CASSPGQRTDTQYF.

In this sample, this clone turned up a few times. The V and J genes are TRBV5-4 and TRBJ1-6, with a tentative D call TRBD1 (6 bases). There are 16 residues in the CDR3. From germline, CDR1 is SGHNT and CDR2 YYREEE (reference sequence). The V and J ends lost 4 bases and 12 bases respectively, with 23 bases between them. CDR3 protein: CASSPQGVTPGGPLHF. The CDR3 DNA is TGTGCCAGCAGCCCACAGGGAGTGACACCGGGCGGACCCCTCCACTTT.

The chain combines TRBV6-2 or TRBV6-3 with TRBJ1-5, with TRBD1 matching 8 bases. Germline loops: CDR1 MNHEY, CDR2 SVGEGT. V gave up 4 bases and J gave up 7 bases; unmatched junction bases: 6. This CDR3 has 14 residues. CDR3 sequence (DNA): TGTGCCAGCAGTTTCAGGGGGCGCCGGCAGCCCCAGCATTTT. It codes for CASSFRGRRQPQHF.

The gene calls are TRBV9 and TRBJ2-1, with 9 bases identical to TRBD2. CDR3 size: 16 residues. The germline V gene encodes CDR1 SGDLS and CDR2 YYNGEE. After removal of 7 bases from V and 9 bases from J, the junction contained 17 bases not matched to a gene. The CDR3 sequence: CASADGTSSRGGEQFF. In DNA form, the CDR3 reads TGTGCCAGCGCGGATGGGACTAGCTCGAGAGGCGGTGAGCAGTTCTTC.

The V gene is TRBV10-3, the J gene TRBJ1-6; tentatively, D is TRBD1 (6 bases). V shed 4 bases and J shed 8 bases, with 9 bases lying between them. The CDR3 is made up of 13 amino acids. CDR1 and CDR2 from the germline V gene are ENHRY and SYGVKD. CDR3: CAISGGGDSPLHF. The CDR3 nucleotides read TGTGCCATCAGTGGCGGGGGCGATTCACCCCTCCACTTT.

The chain carries TRBV7-9 and TRBJ2-3, with D possibly being TRBD2 (5 bases). Deletions cut 5 bases from V and 5 bases from J, with 17 bases between. This CDR3 spans 15 amino acids. Germline V gene sequence: CDR1 SEHNR, CDR2 FQNEAQ (reference sequence). CDR3 sequence: CASSQYRGRLDTQYF. Written as DNA, the CDR3 is TGTGCCAGCAGCCAGTACCGAGGGCGGTTAGATACGCAGTATTTT.

The J gene is TRBJ1-1, the V gene TRBV4-3, with D possibly being TRBD1 (6 bases). In germline, CDR1 is LGHNA, CDR2 YSLEER. The CDR3 is 13 amino acids. V lost 2 bases, J lost 5 bases, and 9 bases lay in between. CDR3 in amino acids: CASSQRGGTEAFF. Written as DNA, the CDR3 is TGCGCCAGCAGCCAAAGAGGGGGGACTGAAGCTTTCTTT.

A single count supports this clone. The V gene is TRBV27, the J gene TRBJ2-1; D remains unclear. V lost 6 bases and J lost 8, with 8 bases in between. This CDR3 is 11 amino acids long. The germline CDR1 and CDR2 sequences are MNHEY and SMNVEV (reference sequence). The CDR3 loop is CASRLGYEQFF. Written as DNA, the CDR3 is TGTGCCAGCAGGCTAGGATATGAGCAGTTCTTC.

The rearrangement uses TRBV6-2 or TRBV6-3 and TRBJ2-1, with D perhaps TRBD2 (6 bases). This CDR3 has 11 residues. Trimming took 6 bases from V and 9 from J, leaving 9 bases between them. Germline-derived CDR1 and CDR2 are MNHEY and SVGEGT. CDR3 sequence (DNA): TGTGCCAGCAGCCCTAGCGCTGAGCAGTTCTTC. It yields the protein CASSPSAEQFF.